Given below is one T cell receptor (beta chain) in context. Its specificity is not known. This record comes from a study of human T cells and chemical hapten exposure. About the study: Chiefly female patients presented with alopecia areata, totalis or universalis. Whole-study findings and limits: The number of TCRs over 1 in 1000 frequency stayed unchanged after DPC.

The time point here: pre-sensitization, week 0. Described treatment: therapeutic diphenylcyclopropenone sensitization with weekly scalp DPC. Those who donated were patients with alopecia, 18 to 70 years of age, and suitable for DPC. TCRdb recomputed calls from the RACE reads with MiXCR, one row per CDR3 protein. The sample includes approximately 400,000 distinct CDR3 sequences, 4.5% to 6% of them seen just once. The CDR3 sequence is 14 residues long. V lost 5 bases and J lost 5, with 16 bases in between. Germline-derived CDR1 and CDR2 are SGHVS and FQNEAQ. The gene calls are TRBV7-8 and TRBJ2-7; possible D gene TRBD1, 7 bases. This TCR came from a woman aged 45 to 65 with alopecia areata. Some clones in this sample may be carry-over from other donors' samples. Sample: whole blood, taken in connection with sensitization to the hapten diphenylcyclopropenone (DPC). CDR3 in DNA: TGTGCCAGCAGCCCAGGGGGGACTGGGGACGAGCAGTACTTC. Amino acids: CASSPGGTGDEQYF.